This passage covers 32 T cell receptor beta chains from one sample sequenced in a study of blood T cell repertoires in COVID-19. Here immunoSEQ multiplex PCR was the method, and the copy in TCRdb shows in-frame clones only, minus some. The profile shows about 98,000 clones, around 84% of them singletons. Sequenced material: peripheral blood. These receptors came from a man over 45 with active or convalescent COVID-19.

The gene calls are TRBV24-1 and TRBJ2-7; D remains ambiguous. The CDR3 is made up of 13 amino acids. V was shortened by 2 bases and J by 0 bases, with 4 bases between the two germline ends. CDR1 and CDR2 from the germline V gene are KGHDR and SFDVKD. The CDR3 loop is CATSDSSSYEQYF. CDR3 in DNA: TGTGCCACCAGTGATTCGAGCTCCTACGAGCAGTACTTC.

The J gene is TRBJ1-1, the V gene TRBV29-1, with no clear D. V gave up 3 bases and J gave up 5 bases, with 4 bases separating them. Per the germline V gene, CDR1 is SQVTM and CDR2 is ANQGSEA. This CDR3 has 10 amino acids. CDR3 nucleotides: TGCAGCGTTGATATGACTGAAGCTTTCTTT. Its translation: CSVDMTEAFF.

The chain employs TRBV6-2 or TRBV6-3 and TRBJ1-1; D is unclear. This CDR3 has 13 amino acids. Germline assignment: CDR1 MNHEY and CDR2 SVGEGT. V was clipped by 5 bases and J by 5 bases, with 12 bases between them. The CDR3 protein is CASSKWGGTEAFF. CDR3 DNA sequence: TGTGCCAGCAGTAAATGGGGAGGTACTGAAGCTTTCTTT.

This chain joins TRBV11-3 and TRBJ1-3; no reliable D call. Germline loops: CDR1 SGHNT, CDR2 YENEEA. V was cut by 5 bases and J by 0 bases, with 20 bases left in between. The CDR3 length is 18 residues. The CDR3 is CASSPPSKSNRSGNTIYF. The CDR3 DNA sequence: TGTGCCAGCAGCCCCCCCTCGAAGAGTAACCGCTCTGGAAACACCATATATTTT.

This sequence joins TRBV4-3 and TRBJ1-2; D remains ambiguous. Germline V gives CDR1 LGHNA, CDR2 YSLEER. Trimming pared 4 bases from V and 2 bases from J, leaving 11 bases between. The CDR3 has 14 residues. The CDR3 region has the DNA TGCGCCAGCAGCCTCGCAAGGGAGAACTATGGCTACACCTTC. Amino acid sequence: CASSLARENYGYTF.

The J gene is TRBJ2-4, the V gene TRBV10-2, with 7 positions matching TRBD2. Germline CDR1 reads WSHSY; CDR2 reads SAAADI. J lost 6 bases, V lost 6 bases, and 8 bases had no gene match. The CDR3 length is 14 residues. This chain's CDR3 is CASRQSGGGNIQYF. The CDR3 DNA follows: TGCGCCAGCAGACAGAGTGGGGGGGGAAACATTCAGTACTTC.

The gene calls are TRBV27 and TRBJ1-2, with D unclear. Germline V gene data show CDR1 as MNHEY and CDR2 as SMNVEV (reference sequence). The CDR3 is 15 amino acids. V was shortened by 7 bases and J by 2 bases, with 17 bases between the two germline ends. The CDR3 reads CASIPSRNSNYGYTF. The DNA for the CDR3 is TGTGCCAGCATTCCCTCCCGGAACAGCAACTATGGCTACACCTTC.

The chain recombines TRBV7-2 with TRBJ1-1; TRBD1 might be the D (5 bases). Trimming removed 3 bases at V and 5 bases at J, with 10 bases between. This CDR3 is built from 13 residues. CDR1 SGHTA and CDR2 FQGNSA come from the germline V gene. The CDR3 sequence is CASSLGLGTEAFF. The DNA for the CDR3 is TGTGCCAGCAGCTTGGGGCTGGGGACTGAAGCTTTCTTT.

The chain links TRBV11-3 to TRBJ2-1; 8 bases are a match to TRBD2. Per germline, CDR1 SGHNT and CDR2 YENEEA. There are 15 residues in the CDR3. The trim removed 1 base at V and 8 bases at J, leaving 7 bases unmatched. DNA of the CDR3: TGTGCCAGCAGCTTAGCTAGCGGGTTTAACCATGAGCAGTTCTTC. Amino acids: CASSLASGFNHEQFF.

The chain has TRBV6-5 and TRBJ1-1; 9 positions agree with TRBD1. Germline loops: CDR1 MNHEY, CDR2 SVGAGI. This CDR3 region has 13 residues. Losses at the gene ends were 8 bases for V and 6 bases for J; bases not matched to a gene: 7. CDR3: CASAGTGLSEAFF. In DNA form, the CDR3 reads TGTGCCAGCGCCGGGACAGGGTTATCTGAAGCTTTCTTT.

The chain carries TRBV25-1 and TRBJ2-5, with 7 bases identical to TRBD1. The trim removed 4 bases at V and 5 bases at J, leaving 7 bases unmatched. CDR1 is MGHDK and CDR2 is SYGVNS in the germline V gene. This CDR3 is 14 amino acids long. The CDR3 DNA is TGTGCCAGCAGTGCGGACAGGACAAGGGAGACCCAGTACTTC. Amino acid sequence: CASSADRTRETQYF.

The chain carries TRBV5-4 and TRBJ2-3; D possibly corresponds to TRBD2 (6 bases). The V end lost 0 bases, the J end lost 4 bases, and 12 bases lay between the germline ends. Germline V CDR1 and CDR2: SGHNT, YYREEE (reference sequence). The CDR3 has 15 residues. The CDR3 protein is CASSLGGDGADTQYF. In nucleotides, the CDR3 is TGTGCCAGCAGCTTGGGCGGGGACGGGGCAGATACGCAGTATTTT.

The rearrangement joins TRBV28 to TRBJ1-5, with D unclear. CDR3 size: 16 residues. The germline V gene has CDR1 MDHEN and CDR2 SYDVKM. V was cut by 4 bases and J by 0 bases, with 13 bases left in between. The CDR3 DNA reads TGTGCCAGCAGTTCTAGAAGGCCGGATAGCAATCAGCCCCAGCATTTT. Translated, it gives CASSSRRPDSNQPQHF.

The chain joins TRBV30 to TRBJ2-3; no firm D call. Germline CDR1 is GTSNPN and CDR2 is SVGIG (reference sequence). This CDR3 comprises 12 residues. With 1 base removed from V and 6 bases from J, the gap between germline ends came to 8 bases. The CDR3 region is CAWSDGRDTQYF. DNA of the CDR3: TGTGCCTGGAGTGATGGGCGCGATACGCAGTATTTT.

The chain couples TRBV2 to TRBJ2-5; 15 bases are a match to TRBD2. The CDR3 has 19 amino acids. CDR1 and CDR2 (germline): SNHLY, FYNNEI. The V and J ends lost 0 bases and 2 bases, in that order; junction bases with no gene match: 7. The CDR3 nucleotides are TGTGCCAGCAGTGAAGCGATGGGACTAGCGGGGGGCGTACAAGAGACCCAGTACTTC. It translates to CASSEAMGLAGGVQETQYF. Looking up the rest from reference TRBV2 and TRBJ2-5 gives the full variable domain: EPEVTQTPSHQVTQMGQEVILRCVPISNHLYFYWYRQILGQKVEFLVSFYNNEISEKSEIFDDQFSVERPDGSNFTLKIRSTKLEDSAMYFCASSEAMGLAGGVQETQYFGPGTRLLVL.

This chain links TRBV12-3 or TRBV12-4 with TRBJ1-2; D unclear. The CDR3 has 11 residues. The V end lost 1 base, the J end lost 7 bases, and 4 bases lay between the germline ends. The CDR3 spells CASSLDSGYTF. In nucleotides, the CDR3 is TGTGCCAGCAGTTTAGACAGTGGCTACACCTTC.

The chain uses TRBV3-1 (or the pseudogene TRBV3-2) and TRBJ2-1, with 9 bases that match TRBD2. The trim removed 3 bases at V and 9 bases at J, leaving 6 bases unmatched. This CDR3 contains 14 residues. Germline CDR1 reads LGHDT; CDR2 reads YNNKEL (reference sequence). The CDR3 DNA follows: TGTGCCAGCAGCCATCGCGGGGGGGAAGGTGAGCAGTTCTTC. This encodes CASSHRGGEGEQFF.

This CDR3 is CASSKGTGQVYEQYF. CDR3 in DNA: TGTGCCAGCAGTAAGGGGACAGGGCAAGTCTACGAGCAGTACTTC. The chain is built from TRBV5-4 and TRBJ2-7; 9 bases fit TRBD1. From germline, CDR1 is SGHNT and CDR2 YYREEE (reference sequence). The V gene end was trimmed by 5 bases and the J gene end by 3 bases; junction bases not matched to a gene: 9. The CDR3 totals 15 residues.

The V gene is TRBV28, the J gene TRBJ1-3, with a possible D match to TRBD1 (6 bases). The CDR3 spans 15 residues. V shed 6 bases and J shed 3 bases, with 15 bases lying between them. The germline V gene encodes CDR1 MDHEN and CDR2 SYDVKM. In DNA, the CDR3 is TGTGCCAGCAGAACCGGACAGTTCTTTGGAAACACCATATATTTT. Protein: CASRTGQFFGNTIYF. The complete variable domain, with remaining parts taken from reference TRBV28 and TRBJ1-3, reads DVKVTQSSRYLVKRTGEKVFLECVQDMDHENMFWYRQDPGLGLRLIYFSYDVKMKEKGDIPEGYSVSREKKERFSLILESASTNQTSMYLCASRTGQFFGNTIYFGEGSWLTVV.

The V gene is TRBV25-1, the J gene TRBJ1-2, with 10 positions matching TRBD1. The germline gives CDR1 MGHDK, CDR2 SYGVNS. Losses at the gene ends were 10 bases for V and 3 bases for J; bases not matched to a gene: 5. This CDR3 spans 13 amino acids. The CDR3 protein is CATDGQGDYGYTF. CDR3 coding DNA: TGTGCCACCGACGGACAGGGGGACTATGGCTACACCTTC.

This clone has only one observation. V usage is TRBV7-2 and J usage is TRBJ2-5, with D tentatively TRBD2 (6 bases). Trimming took off 0 bases at V and 2 bases at J, with 13 bases between the two ends. From germline, CDR1 is SGHTA and CDR2 FQGNSA. CDR3 length: 16 amino acids. Here the CDR3 reads CASSLAVAAIQETQYF. The CDR3 DNA sequence: TGTGCCAGCAGCTTAGCGGTAGCGGCTATTCAAGAGACCCAGTACTTC.

The V call is TRBV28, the J call TRBJ1-1; D possibly corresponds to TRBD1 (5 bases). The CDR3 runs 13 residues. Germline V gives CDR1 MDHEN, CDR2 SYDVKM. Trimming stripped 5 bases from V and 5 bases from J, with 12 bases between. The CDR3 sequence: CASSRTGGTEAFF. CDR3 DNA: TGTGCCAGCAGTAGGACGGGGGGAACTGAAGCTTTCTTT.

This clone was detected only a few times. The chain joins TRBV11-2 to TRBJ1-3, with D unclear. V was pared by 1 base and J by 0 bases, with 10 bases between. Germline CDR1 is SGHAT and CDR2 is FQNNGV. This CDR3 comprises 16 residues. The CDR3 DNA follows: TGTGCCAGCAGCTTAGTTCTGGGGAGCTCTGGAAACACCATATATTTT. It encodes CASSLVLGSSGNTIYF.

The chain carries TRBV4-1 and TRBJ2-5; D might be TRBD2 (6 bases). The CDR3 is 15 residues long. Trimming cost V 0 bases and J 5 bases, with 13 bases left between them. Per germline, CDR1 MGHRA and CDR2 YSYEKL. CDR3 protein: CASSQELSRGETQYF. CDR3 in DNA: TGCGCCAGCAGCCAAGAGTTAAGCCGGGGGGAGACCCAGTACTTC.

This chain joins TRBV2 and TRBJ2-7; D remains ambiguous. Per the germline V gene, CDR1 is SNHLY and CDR2 is FYNNEI. Trimming removed 5 bases from V and 2 bases from J, with 10 bases in between. There are 13 residues in the CDR3. The CDR3 sequence is CASSPTATYEQYV. CDR3 in DNA: TGTGCCAGCAGTCCCACTGCCACCTACGAGCAGTACGTC.

The chain has TRBV7-2 and TRBJ2-7, with 9 bases fitting TRBD1. The CDR3 is 15 amino acids. V lost 3 bases and J lost 6; bases outside the gene matches: 9. The germline V gene encodes CDR1 SGHTA and CDR2 FQGNSA. For the CDR3, the DNA is TGTGCCAGCAGCTTGATCACAGGGGGCGAATTCGAGCAGTACTTC. Translated: CASSLITGGEFEQYF.

V and J are TRBV5-4 and TRBJ2-1; no reliable D call. This CDR3 is 15 amino acids long. CDR1 and CDR2 from the germline V gene are SGHNT and YYREEE (reference sequence). V lost 0 bases, J lost 0 bases, and 7 bases lay in between. The CDR3: CASSLDSYSYNEQFF. In DNA, the CDR3 is TGTGCCAGCAGCTTGGATAGTTACTCCTACAATGAGCAGTTCTTC.

The CDR3 region is CASIRTANTGELFF. CDR3 DNA sequence: TGTGCCAGTATCAGGACAGCGAACACCGGGGAGCTGTTTTTT. The gene calls are TRBV7-8 and TRBJ2-2; tentatively, D is TRBD1 (6 bases). The CDR3 is made up of 14 amino acids. V lost 9 bases, J lost 0 bases, and 11 bases lay in between. Germline V gives CDR1 SGHVS, CDR2 FQNEAQ.

This clone was picked up one time. J is TRBJ2-3 and V is TRBV5-4; the D gene is possibly TRBD2 (6 bases). Germline V gene lookup returns CDR1 SGHNT and CDR2 YYREEE (reference sequence). V dropped 4 bases and J dropped 2 bases, with 14 bases sitting between them. CDR3 length equals 15 residues. For the CDR3, the DNA is TGTGCCAGCAGCACCGGGGACTGGGTCACAGATACGCAGTATTTT. Translating gives CASSTGDWVTDTQYF. Supplemented by reference TRBV5-4 and TRBJ2-3, the full variable domain reads ETGVTQSPTHLIKTRGQQVTLRCSSQSGHNTVSWYQQALGQGPQFIFQYYREEENGRGNFPPRFSGLQFPNYSSELNVNALELDDSALYLCASSTGDWVTDTQYFGPGTRLTVL.

This clone was seen a single time. The chain couples TRBV10-1 to TRBJ2-7, with D perhaps matching TRBD1 (5 bases). The CDR3 sequence is 15 residues long. The V gene lost 6 bases and the J gene lost 0 bases, with 15 bases spanning the gap. The germline CDR1 and CDR2 sequences are WNHNN and SYGVQD (reference sequence). The CDR3 region is CASREYNRSSYEQYV. In DNA, the CDR3 is TGCGCCAGCAGAGAATACAACAGGAGCTCCTACGAGCAGTACGTC.

The chain links TRBV28 to TRBJ2-1, with D possibly TRBD2 on 6 matching bases. The CDR3 spans 14 residues. Trimming left V 8 bases short and J 4 bases short, with 15 bases between. Germline V gene data show CDR1 as MDHEN and CDR2 as SYDVKM. The CDR3 DNA reads TGTGCCAGCGGGGACTCAGCGGAATACAATGAGCAGTTCTTC. This encodes CASGDSAEYNEQFF.

The chain is built from TRBV6-6 and TRBJ1-2; D is perhaps TRBD1 (5 bases). This CDR3 has 13 amino acids. CDR1 and CDR2 (germline): MNHNY, SVGAGI (reference sequence). V lost 6 bases, J lost 4 bases, and 12 bases lay in between. The CDR3 region has the DNA TGTGCCAGCAGCCGCGACAGTGCCTATGGCTACACCTTC. Amino acids: CASSRDSAYGYTF.